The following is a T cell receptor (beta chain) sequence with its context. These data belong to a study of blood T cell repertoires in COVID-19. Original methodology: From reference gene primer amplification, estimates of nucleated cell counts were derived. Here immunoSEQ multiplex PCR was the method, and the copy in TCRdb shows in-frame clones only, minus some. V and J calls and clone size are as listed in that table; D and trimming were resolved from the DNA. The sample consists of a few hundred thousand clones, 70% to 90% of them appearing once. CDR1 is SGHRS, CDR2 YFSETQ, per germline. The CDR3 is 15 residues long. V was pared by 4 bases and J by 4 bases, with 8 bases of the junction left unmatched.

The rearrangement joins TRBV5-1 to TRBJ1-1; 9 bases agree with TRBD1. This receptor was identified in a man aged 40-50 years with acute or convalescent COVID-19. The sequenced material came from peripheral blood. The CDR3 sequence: CASSNFGDRATEAFF. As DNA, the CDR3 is TGCGCCAGCAGCAACTTTGGGGACAGGGCCACTGAAGCTTTCTTT.